This T cell receptor beta chain was recovered during a study of cytomegalovirus exposure and HLA in healthy donors. Sequencing used immunoSEQ multiplex PCR; TCRdb keeps in-frame clones, though not all of them. The repertoire has 70,000 to 85,000 clones, around 94% of them found once; the top ten carry 1.5% to 2%. This clone occurred once. The sample consisted of PBMCs. This clonotype was sampled from a woman under 30 in good health and CMV-seropositive.

CDR3 loop: CASSPSDGGGSLHYGYTF. The CDR3 DNA reads as TGTGCCAGCAGCCCCTCGGACGGGGGGGGTTCTCTTCACTATGGCTACACCTTC. V and J are TRBV4-2 and TRBJ1-2, with TRBD1 as a possible D gene (5 bases). The CDR3 is 18 residues long. Germline V gives CDR1 LGHNA, CDR2 YNFKEQ. The V end lost 4 bases, the J end lost 3 bases, and 24 bases lay between the germline ends.